The 11 T cell receptor beta chains listed next were all sequenced from one sample in a study of cytomegalovirus exposure and HLA in healthy donors. Primers included in the PCR were 60 Vbeta and 13 Jbeta primers. This table comes from immunoSEQ multiplex PCR, and its TCRdb copy is limited to in-frame clones, with some not included. There are about 160,000 clones in the sample; 70% to 80% occur only once, and roughly 3.5% lies in the top ten. Sequencing was performed on PBMCs. Receptor source: a man aged 25 to 45 in good health and CMV-seropositive.

J is TRBJ2-2 and V is TRBV27, with 9 bases that match TRBD1. The CDR3 is 16 residues long. With 8 bases clipped from V and 3 bases from J, the junction kept 10 bases outside the gene matches. Germline assignment: CDR1 MNHEY and CDR2 SMNVEV (reference sequence). This CDR3 is CASRPDRTGDTGELFF. DNA of the CDR3: TGTGCCAGCCGCCCCGACAGGACAGGGGACACCGGGGAGCTGTTTTTT.

The chain combines TRBV9 with TRBJ1-1; D ambiguous. The germline CDR1 and CDR2 sequences are SGDLS and YYNGEE. V dropped 3 bases and J dropped 2 bases, with 8 bases sitting between them. This CDR3 is 13 amino acids long. The chain's CDR3 is CASSGGGNTEAFF. CDR3 DNA: TGTGCCAGCAGCGGTGGAGGTAACACTGAAGCTTTCTTT.

DNA for the CDR3: TGTGCCACCAGCAGTGGGACAGGGGGCATCTACAATGAGCAGTTCTTC. Protein sequence: CATSSGTGGIYNEQFF. The chain carries TRBV15 and TRBJ2-1; 12 bases map to TRBD1. The CDR3 covers 16 residues. V was clipped by 3 bases and J by 3 bases; unmatched bases: 3. Germline CDR1 is LNHNV and CDR2 is YYDKDF (reference sequence). Drawing the rest from reference TRBV15 and TRBJ2-1, the complete variable domain is DAMVIQNPRYQVTQFGKPVTLSCSQTLNHNVMYWYQQKSSQAPKLLFHYYDKDFNNEADTPDNFQSRRPNTSFCFLDIRSPGLGDTAMYLCATSSGTGGIYNEQFFGPGTRLTVL.

The CDR3 nucleotides read TGTGCCAGCAGCTCGGCTAGCGGGGGAATCACAGATACGCAGTATTTT. It encodes CASSSASGGITDTQYF. V gene TRBV5-4 combines with J gene TRBJ2-3, with 10 positions matching TRBD2. The V segment lost 3 bases and the J segment 2 bases; nucleotides outside the gene matches: 6. This CDR3 is built from 16 residues. CDR1 and CDR2 from the germline V gene are SGHNT and YYREEE (reference sequence).

This chain connects TRBV2 to TRBJ1-6; unclear D gene. Trimming took off 2 bases at V and 7 bases at J, with 6 bases between the two ends. The CDR3 totals 13 residues. Germline loops: CDR1 SNHLY, CDR2 FYNNEI. CDR3 coding DNA: TGTGCCAGCAGTGAAACTGAGAATTCACCCCTCCACTTT. The encoded protein is CASSETENSPLHF.

The chain has TRBV30 and TRBJ2-5; D may be TRBD2 (7 bases). Germline CDR1 reads GTSNPN; CDR2 reads SVGIG (reference sequence). This CDR3 comprises 13 residues. V was cut by 5 bases and J by 0 bases, with 10 bases left in between. In DNA, the CDR3 is TGTGCCTGGGCGGGGGCGTACCAAGAGACCCAGTACTTC. Protein: CAWAGAYQETQYF.

The chain employs TRBV5-4 and TRBJ2-7; 7 nucleotides line up with TRBD1. J gave up 0 bases and V 3 bases, and 15 bases lay outside the gene matches. CDR3 length: 18 residues. Germline loops: CDR1 SGHNT, CDR2 YYREEE (reference sequence). This CDR3 is CASSSQPRGTDTSYEQYF. The DNA of the CDR3 is TGTGCCAGCAGCTCCCAACCCAGAGGGACAGACACCTCCTACGAGCAGTACTTC.

J is TRBJ2-7 and V is TRBV6-1, with 7 bases fitting TRBD1. The germline V gene has CDR1 MNHNS and CDR2 SASEGT. Trimming at V came to 2 bases and at J to 4 bases, leaving 8 bases not matched to a gene. The CDR3 runs 15 residues. The CDR3 is CASSELRQGAYEQYF. The CDR3 nucleotides read TGTGCCAGCAGTGAACTCCGACAGGGTGCGTACGAGCAGTACTTC.

The chain joins TRBV9 to TRBJ1-4; the D gene is possibly TRBD1 (5 bases). Trimming removed 4 bases at V and 5 bases at J, with 12 bases between. From germline, CDR1 is SGDLS and CDR2 YYNGEE. This CDR3 has 14 amino acids. The CDR3 loop reads CASSPQGQNEKLFF. Here the CDR3 DNA reads TGTGCCAGCAGCCCCCAGGGTCAAAATGAAAAACTGTTTTTT.

The V gene is TRBV18, the J gene TRBJ2-1; TRBD1 agrees at 10 bases. J was trimmed by 6 bases and V by 6 bases; bases with no gene match: 5. This CDR3 is built from 14 residues. Per the germline V gene, CDR1 is KGHSH and CDR2 is LQKENI. CDR3 loop: CASSGQGTGNEQFF. In nucleotides, the CDR3 is TGTGCCAGCTCGGGACAGGGGACTGGCAATGAGCAGTTCTTC.

The V and J genes are TRBV6-1 and TRBJ2-7, with 8 nucleotides matching TRBD1. In germline, CDR1 is MNHNS, CDR2 SASEGT. Trimming removed 2 bases from V and 3 bases from J; junction bases left unmatched: 6. This CDR3 comprises 15 residues. CDR3 in amino acids: CASSEYGQGGYEQYF. The CDR3 DNA is TGTGCCAGCAGTGAATATGGACAGGGCGGCTACGAGCAGTACTTC.